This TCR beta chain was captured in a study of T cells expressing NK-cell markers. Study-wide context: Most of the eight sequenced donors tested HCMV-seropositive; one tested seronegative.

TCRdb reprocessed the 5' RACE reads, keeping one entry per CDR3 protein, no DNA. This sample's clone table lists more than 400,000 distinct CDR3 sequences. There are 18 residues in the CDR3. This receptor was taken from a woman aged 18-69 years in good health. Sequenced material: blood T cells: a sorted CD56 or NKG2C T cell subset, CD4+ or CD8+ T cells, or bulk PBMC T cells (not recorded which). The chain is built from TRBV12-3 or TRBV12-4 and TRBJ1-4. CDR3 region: CASNLGPFNKATNEKLFF.